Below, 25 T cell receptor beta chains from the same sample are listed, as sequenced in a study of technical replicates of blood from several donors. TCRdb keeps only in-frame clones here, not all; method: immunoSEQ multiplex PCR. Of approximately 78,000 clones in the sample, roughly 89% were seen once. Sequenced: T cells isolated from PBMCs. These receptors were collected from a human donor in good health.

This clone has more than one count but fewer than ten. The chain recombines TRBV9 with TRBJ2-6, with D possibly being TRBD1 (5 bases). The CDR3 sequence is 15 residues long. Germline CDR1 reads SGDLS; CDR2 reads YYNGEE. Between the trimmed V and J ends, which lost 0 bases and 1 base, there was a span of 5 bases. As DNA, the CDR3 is TGTGCCAGCAGCGTAGCAGGGTCTGGGGCCAACGTCCTGACTTTC. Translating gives CASSVAGSGANVLTF.

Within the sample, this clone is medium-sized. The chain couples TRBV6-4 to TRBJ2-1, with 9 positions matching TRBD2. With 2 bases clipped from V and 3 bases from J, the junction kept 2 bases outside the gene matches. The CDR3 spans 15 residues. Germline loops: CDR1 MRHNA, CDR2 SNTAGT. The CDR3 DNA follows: TGTGCCAGCAGTGACAATAGCGGGAGCTACAATGAGCAGTTCTTC. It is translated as CASSDNSGSYNEQFF.

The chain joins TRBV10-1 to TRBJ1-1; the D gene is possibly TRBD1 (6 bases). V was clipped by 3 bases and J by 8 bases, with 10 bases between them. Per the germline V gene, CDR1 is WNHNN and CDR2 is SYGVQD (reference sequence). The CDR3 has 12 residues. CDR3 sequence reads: CASSDSRGEAFF. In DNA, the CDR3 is TGCGCCAGCAGTGACTCCAGGGGCGAAGCTTTCTTT.

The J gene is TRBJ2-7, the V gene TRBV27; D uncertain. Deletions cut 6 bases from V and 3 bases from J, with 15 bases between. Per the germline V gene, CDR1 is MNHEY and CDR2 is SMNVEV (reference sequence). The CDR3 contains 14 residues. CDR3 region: CASSLRPNGYEQYF. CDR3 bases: TGTGCCAGCAGCCTGCGGCCCAACGGCTACGAGCAGTACTTC.

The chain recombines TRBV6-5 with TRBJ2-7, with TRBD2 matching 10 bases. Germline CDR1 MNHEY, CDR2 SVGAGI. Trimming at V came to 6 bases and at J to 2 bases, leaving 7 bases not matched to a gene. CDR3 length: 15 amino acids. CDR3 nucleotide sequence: TGTGCCAGCAGCCTCGGTAGCGGGGGGACCTACGAGCAGTACTTC. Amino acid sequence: CASSLGSGGTYEQYF.

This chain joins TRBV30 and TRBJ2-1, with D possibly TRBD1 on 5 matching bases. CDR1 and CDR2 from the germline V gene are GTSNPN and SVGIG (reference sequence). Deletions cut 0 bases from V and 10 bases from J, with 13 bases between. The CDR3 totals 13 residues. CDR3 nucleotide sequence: TGTGCCTGGAGTGTTCAGAACCACAGGGAGCAGTTCTTC. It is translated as CAWSVQNHREQFF.

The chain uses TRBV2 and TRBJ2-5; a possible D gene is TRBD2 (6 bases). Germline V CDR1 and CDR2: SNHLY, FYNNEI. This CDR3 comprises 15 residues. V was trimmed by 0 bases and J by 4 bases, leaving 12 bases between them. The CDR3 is CASSEAWRDGETQYF. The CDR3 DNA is TGTGCCAGCAGTGAAGCTTGGCGGGACGGAGAGACCCAGTACTTC.

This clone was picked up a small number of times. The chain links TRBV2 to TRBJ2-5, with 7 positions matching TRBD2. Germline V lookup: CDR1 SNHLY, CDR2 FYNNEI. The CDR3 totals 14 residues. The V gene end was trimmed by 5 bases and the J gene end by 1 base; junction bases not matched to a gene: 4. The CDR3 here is CASSTGTTQETQYF. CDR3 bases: TGTGCCAGCAGTACCGGGACTACCCAAGAGACCCAGTACTTC. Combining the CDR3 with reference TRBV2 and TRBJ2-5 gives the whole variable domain EPEVTQTPSHQVTQMGQEVILRCVPISNHLYFYWYRQILGQKVEFLVSFYNNEISEKSEIFDDQFSVERPDGSNFTLKIRSTKLEDSAMYFCASSTGTTQETQYFGPGTRLLVL.

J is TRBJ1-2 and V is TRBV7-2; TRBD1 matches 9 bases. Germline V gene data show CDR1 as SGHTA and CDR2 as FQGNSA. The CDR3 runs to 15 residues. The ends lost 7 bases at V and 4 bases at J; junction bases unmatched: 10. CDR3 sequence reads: CASTQGTGSGYGYTF. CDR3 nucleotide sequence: TGTGCCAGCACCCAGGGGACAGGGTCGGGCTATGGCTACACCTTC.

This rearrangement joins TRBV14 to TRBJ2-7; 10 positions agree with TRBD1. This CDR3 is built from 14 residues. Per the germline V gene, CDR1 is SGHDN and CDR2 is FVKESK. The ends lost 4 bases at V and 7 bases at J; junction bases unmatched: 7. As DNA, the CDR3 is TGTGCCAGCAGCCGACAGGGGGCTCATGGGGAGCAGTACTTC. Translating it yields CASSRQGAHGEQYF.

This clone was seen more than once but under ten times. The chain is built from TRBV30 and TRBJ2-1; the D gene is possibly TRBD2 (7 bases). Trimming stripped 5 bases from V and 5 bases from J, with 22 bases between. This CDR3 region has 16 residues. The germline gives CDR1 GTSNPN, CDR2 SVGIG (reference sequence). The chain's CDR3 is CAWEGGGTGANNEQFF. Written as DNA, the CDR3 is TGTGCCTGGGAGGGGGGGGGAACGGGAGCAAACAATGAGCAGTTCTTC.

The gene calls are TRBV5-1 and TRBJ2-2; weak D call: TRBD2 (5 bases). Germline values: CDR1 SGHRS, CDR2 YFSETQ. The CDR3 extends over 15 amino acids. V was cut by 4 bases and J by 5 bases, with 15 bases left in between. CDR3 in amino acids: CASSQDAKRTGELFF. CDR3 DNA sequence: TGCGCCAGCAGCCAAGACGCCAAGCGGACCGGGGAGCTGTTTTTT. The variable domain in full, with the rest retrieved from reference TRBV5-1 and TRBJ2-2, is KAGVTQTPRYLIKTRGQQVTLSCSPISGHRSVSWYQQTPGQGLQFLFEYFSETQRNKGNFPGRFSGRQFSNSRSEMNVSTLELGDSALYLCASSQDAKRTGELFFGEGSRLTVL.

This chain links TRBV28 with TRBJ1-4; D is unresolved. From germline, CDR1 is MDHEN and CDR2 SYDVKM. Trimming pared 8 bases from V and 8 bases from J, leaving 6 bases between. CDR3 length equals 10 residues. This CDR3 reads CASREEKLFF. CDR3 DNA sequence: TGTGCCAGCCGAGAGGAAAAACTGTTTTTT.

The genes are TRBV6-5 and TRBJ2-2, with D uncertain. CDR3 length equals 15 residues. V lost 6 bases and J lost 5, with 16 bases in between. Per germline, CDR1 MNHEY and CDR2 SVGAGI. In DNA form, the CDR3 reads TGTGCCAGCAGCCTAGGCAGTTTGTGGACCGGGGAGCTGTTTTTT. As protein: CASSLGSLWTGELFF.

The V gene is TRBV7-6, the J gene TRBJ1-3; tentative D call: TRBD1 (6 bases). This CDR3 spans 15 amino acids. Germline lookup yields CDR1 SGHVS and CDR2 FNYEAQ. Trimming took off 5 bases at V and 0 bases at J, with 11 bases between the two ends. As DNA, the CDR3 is TGTGCCAGCAGCCGGGACATTGTCTCTGGAAACACCATATATTTT. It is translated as CASSRDIVSGNTIYF.

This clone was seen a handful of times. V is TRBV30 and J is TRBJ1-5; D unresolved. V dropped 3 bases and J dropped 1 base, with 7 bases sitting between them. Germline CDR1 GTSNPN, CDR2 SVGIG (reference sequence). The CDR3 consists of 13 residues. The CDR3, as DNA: TGTGCCTGGAGCGAGGAAAGCAATCAGCCCCAGCATTTT. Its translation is CAWSEESNQPQHF.

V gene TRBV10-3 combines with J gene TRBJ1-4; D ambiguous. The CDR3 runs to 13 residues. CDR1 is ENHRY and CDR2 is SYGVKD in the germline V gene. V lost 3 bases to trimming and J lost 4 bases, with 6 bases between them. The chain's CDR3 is CAISDGSNEKLFF. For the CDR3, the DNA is TGTGCCATCAGTGATGGCAGTAATGAAAAACTGTTTTTT.

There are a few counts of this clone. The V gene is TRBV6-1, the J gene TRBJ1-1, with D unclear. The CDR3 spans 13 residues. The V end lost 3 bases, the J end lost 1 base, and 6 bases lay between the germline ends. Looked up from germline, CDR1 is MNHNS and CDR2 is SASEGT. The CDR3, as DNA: TGTGCCAGCAGTGAGGTCAGGAACACTGAAGCTTTCTTT. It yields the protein CASSEVRNTEAFF.

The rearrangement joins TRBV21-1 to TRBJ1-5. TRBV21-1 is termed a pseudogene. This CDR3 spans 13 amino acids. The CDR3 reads CASKDRRGQPQHF. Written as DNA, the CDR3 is TGTGCCAGCAAGGACCGGAGGGGCCAGCCCCAGCATTTT.

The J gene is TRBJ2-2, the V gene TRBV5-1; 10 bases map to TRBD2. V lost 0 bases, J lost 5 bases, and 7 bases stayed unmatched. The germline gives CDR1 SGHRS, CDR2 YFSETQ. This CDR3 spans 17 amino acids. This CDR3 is CASSLGPAGGPTGELFF. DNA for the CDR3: TGCGCCAGCAGCTTGGGGCCAGCGGGAGGGCCTACCGGGGAGCTGTTTTTT.

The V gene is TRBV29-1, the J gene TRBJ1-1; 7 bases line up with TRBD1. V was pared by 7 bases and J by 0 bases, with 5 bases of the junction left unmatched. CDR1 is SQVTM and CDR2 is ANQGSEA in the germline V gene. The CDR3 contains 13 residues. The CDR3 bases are TGCAGCGGGGGACAGTCCTTGAACACTGAAGCTTTCTTT. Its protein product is CSGGQSLNTEAFF.

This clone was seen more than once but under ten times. The CDR3 DNA sequence: TGTGCCAGCAGCTTTATCGGACTAGCGGGACTCACAGATACGCAGTATTTT. Encoded protein: CASSFIGLAGLTDTQYF. The chain uses TRBV7-9 and TRBJ2-3, with TRBD2 matching 12 bases. V dropped 3 bases and J dropped 2; count of bases not matched to a gene: 6. The CDR3 extends over 17 amino acids. CDR1 SEHNR and CDR2 FQNEAQ come from the germline V gene (reference sequence).

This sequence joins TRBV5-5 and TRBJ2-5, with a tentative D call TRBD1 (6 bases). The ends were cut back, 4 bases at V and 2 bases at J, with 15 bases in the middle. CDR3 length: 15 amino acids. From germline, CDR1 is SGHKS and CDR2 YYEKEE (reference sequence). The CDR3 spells CASSVQGTAQETQYF. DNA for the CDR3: TGTGCCAGCAGCGTACAGGGTACCGCACAAGAGACCCAGTACTTC. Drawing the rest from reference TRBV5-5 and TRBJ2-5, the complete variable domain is DAGVTQSPTHLIKTRGQQVTLRCSPISGHKSVSWYQQVLGQGPQFIFQYYEKEERGRGNFPDRFSARQFPNYSSELNVNALLLGDSALYLCASSVQGTAQETQYFGPGTRLLVL.

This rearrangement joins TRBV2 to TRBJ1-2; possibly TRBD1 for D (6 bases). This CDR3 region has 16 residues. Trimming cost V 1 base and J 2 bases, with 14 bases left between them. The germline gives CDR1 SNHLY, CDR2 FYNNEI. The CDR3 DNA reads TGTGCCAGCAGTGAAGAGGGGGTGGTTCTCAACTATGGCTACACCTTC. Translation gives CASSEEGVVLNYGYTF.

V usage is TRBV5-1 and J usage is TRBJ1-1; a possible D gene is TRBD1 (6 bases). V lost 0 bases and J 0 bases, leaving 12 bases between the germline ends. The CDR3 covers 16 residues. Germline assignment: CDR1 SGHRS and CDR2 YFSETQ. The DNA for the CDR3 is TGCGCCAGCAGCTTGGGGCCAACAGGGATGAACACTGAAGCTTTCTTT. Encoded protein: CASSLGPTGMNTEAFF.